This entry lists 8 T cell receptor beta chains sequenced from one sample in a study of Ad26.COV2.S vaccination and SARS-CoV-2 variants. Regarding treatment: some 19 received Ad26.COV2.S at low or high dose, single or two shots; roughly 5 received placebo; per-sample allocation not given. It was on day 63 after the first vaccine or placebo injection that samples were taken. Generated by immunoSEQ multiplex PCR, the TCRdb table keeps only in-frame clones and is missing some. The table shows about 350,000 clones, with around 89% occurring only once. Here the sequenced sample was peripheral blood, taken in a trial of Ad26.COV2.S vaccine versus placebo. These TCRs come from a person between 18 and 60 years old who received the Ad26.COV2.S COVID-19 vaccine or a placebo.

This clone was found once. CDR3: CATSSLRTSVSPNTGELFF. CDR3 nucleotides: TGTGCCACCAGCAGTTTACGGACTAGCGTGAGCCCGAACACCGGGGAGCTGTTTTTT. V usage is TRBV15 and J usage is TRBJ2-2, with 9 bases identical to TRBD2. There are 19 residues in the CDR3. V was pared by 3 bases and J by 0 bases, with 11 bases of the junction left unmatched. Per germline, CDR1 LNHNV and CDR2 YYDKDF (reference sequence).

The V call is TRBV5-6, the J call TRBJ2-3; 9 bases agree with TRBD1. V shed 4 bases and J 8 bases; nucleotides not matched to a gene: 14. Germline-derived CDR1 and CDR2 are SGHDT and YYEEEE. This CDR3 comprises 16 residues. CDR3 sequence (DNA): TGTGCCAGCAGCAGTTCCGGGACAGGGATATATCGTACGCAGTATTTT. Translation: CASSSSGTGIYRTQYF.

The chain employs TRBV6-2 or TRBV6-3 and TRBJ2-1; 10 bases agree with TRBD2. Germline assignment: CDR1 MNHEY and CDR2 SVGEGT. The V gene end was trimmed by 0 bases and the J gene end by 8 bases; junction bases not matched to a gene: 13. The CDR3 is 18 residues long. For the CDR3, the DNA is TGTGCCAGCAGTTACTCGGCTTCGCGTCTAGCGGGGGCCTATGAGCAGTTCTTC. It yields the protein CASSYSASRLAGAYEQFF.

The V call is TRBV5-1, the J call TRBJ2-7; no clear D gene. This CDR3 contains 15 residues. The V gene's germline CDR1 is SGHRS and CDR2 YFSETQ. V was shortened by 0 bases and J by 2 bases, with 12 bases between the two germline ends. The CDR3: CASSLAPGPPYEQYF. The CDR3 region has the DNA TGCGCCAGCAGCTTGGCGCCAGGACCCCCCTACGAGCAGTACTTC.

The chain joins TRBV3-1 (or the pseudogene TRBV3-2) to TRBJ1-2; a possible D gene is TRBD1 (5 bases). V lost 5 bases to trimming and J lost 2 bases, with 9 bases between them. Looked up from germline, CDR1 is LGHDT and CDR2 is YNNKEL (reference sequence). The CDR3 contains 13 residues. The CDR3 DNA is TGTGCCAGCAGCGGCAGGGCCAACTATGGCTACACCTTC. Protein sequence: CASSGRANYGYTF.

The J gene is TRBJ2-5, the V gene TRBV15; D is possibly TRBD1 (5 bases). Germline lookup yields CDR1 LNHNV and CDR2 YYDKDF (reference sequence). This CDR3 is 15 amino acids long. Trimming cost V 0 bases and J 5 bases, with 13 bases left between them. CDR3 sequence (DNA): TGTGCCACCAGCAGAGATCCTCAGGGTGGGGAGACCCAGTACTTC. The encoded protein is CATSRDPQGGETQYF.

This rearrangement joins TRBV15 to TRBJ1-4; a possible D gene is TRBD1 (6 bases). The V gene's germline CDR1 is LNHNV and CDR2 YYDKDF (reference sequence). The CDR3 is 15 residues long. Trimming removed 0 bases from V and 5 bases from J, with 10 bases in between. Here the CDR3 reads CATSRDGQNNEKLFF. The CDR3 DNA reads as TGTGCCACCAGCAGAGATGGACAGAACAATGAAAAACTGTTTTTT. The full variable domain, with the rest looked up from reference TRBV15 and TRBJ1-4, is DAMVIQNPRYQVTQFGKPVTLSCSQTLNHNVMYWYQQKSSQAPKLLFHYYDKDFNNEADTPDNFQSRRPNTSFCFLDIRSPGLGDTAMYLCATSRDGQNNEKLFFGSGTQLSVL.

V and J are TRBV5-1 and TRBJ1-1; D is undetermined. This CDR3 has 15 residues. V lost 0 bases and J lost 1, with 10 bases in between. From germline, CDR1 is SGHRS and CDR2 YFSETQ. The CDR3 coding sequence is TGCGCCAGCAGCTTGGAGACGGGCTGGAACACTGAAGCTTTCTTT. It is translated as CASSLETGWNTEAFF.